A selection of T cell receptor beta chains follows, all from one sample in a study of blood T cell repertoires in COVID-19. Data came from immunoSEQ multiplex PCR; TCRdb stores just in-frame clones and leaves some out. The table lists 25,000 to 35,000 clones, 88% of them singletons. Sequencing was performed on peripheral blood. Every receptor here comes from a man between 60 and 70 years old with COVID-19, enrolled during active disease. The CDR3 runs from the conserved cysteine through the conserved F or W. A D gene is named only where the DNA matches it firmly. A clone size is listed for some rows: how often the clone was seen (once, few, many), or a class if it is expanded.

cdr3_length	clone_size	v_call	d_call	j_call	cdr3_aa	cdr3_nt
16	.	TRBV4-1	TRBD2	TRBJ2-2	CASSPSGRGGVEKLFF	TGCGCCAGCAGCCCTAGCGGGAGGGGTGGGGTTGAGAAGCTGTTTTTT
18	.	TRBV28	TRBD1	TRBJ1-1	CASSLMPGRDRVNTEAFF	TGTGCCAGCAGTTTAATGCCCGGGAGGGACAGGGTGAACACTGAAGCTTTCTTT
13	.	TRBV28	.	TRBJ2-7	CASSLPRAYEQYF	TGTGCCAGCAGTTTACCCAGGGCGTACGAGCAGTACTTC
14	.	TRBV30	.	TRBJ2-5	CAWSVQSIQETQYF	TGTGCCTGGAGTGTACAGAGTATTCAAGAGACCCAGTACTTC
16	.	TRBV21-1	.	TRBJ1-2	CASSKNVNGGRYGYTF	TGTGCCAGCAGCAAAAACGTGAACGGAGGGCGCTATGGCTACACCTTC
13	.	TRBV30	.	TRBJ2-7	CAWSAAGLGEQYF	TGTGCCTGGAGTGCCGCAGGGCTGGGCGAGCAGTACTTC
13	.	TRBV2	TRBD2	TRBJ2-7	CASSAGTSSEQYF	TGTGCCAGCAGCGCCGGGACTAGTAGCGAGCAGTACTTC
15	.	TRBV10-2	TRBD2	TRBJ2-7	CASSDLAGRSYEQYF	TGCGCCAGCAGTGATCTAGCGGGACGCTCCTACGAGCAGTACTTC
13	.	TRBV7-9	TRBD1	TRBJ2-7	CATKTGGSIEQYF	TGTGCCACCAAAACAGGGGGAAGTATCGAGCAGTACTTC
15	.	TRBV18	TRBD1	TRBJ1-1	CASSPPGGRGTEAFF	TGTGCCAGCTCACCACCAGGGGGCAGGGGCACTGAAGCTTTCTTT
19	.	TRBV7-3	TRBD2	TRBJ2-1	CASSPTTSGRSRLYNEQFF	TGTGCCAGCAGCCCCACGACTAGCGGAAGGAGTAGGTTATACAATGAGCAGTTCTTC
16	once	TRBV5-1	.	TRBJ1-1	CASSLDGHPLNTEAFF	TGCGCCAGCAGCTTGGACGGACACCCTTTGAACACTGAAGCTTTCTTT
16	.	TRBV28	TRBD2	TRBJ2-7	CASSLNGWEGRYEQYF	TGTGCCAGCAGTTTGAATGGGTGGGAGGGCCGCTACGAGCAGTACTTC
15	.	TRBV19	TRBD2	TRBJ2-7	CASTRAGGRGYEQYF	TGTGCCAGTACCCGCGCGGGGGGGCGCGGCTACGAGCAGTACTTC
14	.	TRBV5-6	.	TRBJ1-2	CASSLGGPANGYTF	TGTGCCAGCAGCTTGGGGGGCCCAGCTAATGGCTACACCTTC
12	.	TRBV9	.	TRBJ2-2	CASSPYTGELFF	TGTGCCAGCAGCCCTTACACCGGGGAGCTGTTTTTT
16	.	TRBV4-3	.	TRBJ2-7	CASSQELRLWTYEQYF	TGCGCCAGCAGCCAAGAGCTGAGGCTATGGACCTACGAGCAGTACTTC
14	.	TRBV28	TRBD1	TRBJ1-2	CASSSTRGDYGYTF	TGTGCCAGCAGTTCTACCAGGGGGGACTATGGCTACACCTTC
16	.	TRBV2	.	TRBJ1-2	CASSELPGLGADGYTF	TGTGCCAGCAGTGAACTACCTGGGTTGGGGGCGGATGGCTACACCTTC
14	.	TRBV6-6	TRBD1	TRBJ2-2	CASSPGQGVEELFF	TGTGCCAGCAGCCCGGGACAGGGGGTGGAGGAGCTGTTTTTT
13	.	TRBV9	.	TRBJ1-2	CASSVEGGAGYTF	TGTGCCAGCAGCGTAGAAGGGGGGGCTGGCTACACCTTC
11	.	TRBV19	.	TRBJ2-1	CASSSYNEQFF	TGTGCCAGTAGCAGTTACAATGAGCAGTTCTTC
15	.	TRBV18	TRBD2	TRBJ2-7	CASSPRGGGGSEQYF	TGTGCCAGCTCACCGCGGGGGGGCGGGGGCTCCGAGCAGTACTTC
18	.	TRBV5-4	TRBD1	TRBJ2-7	CASSPGQGLRSPTYEQYF	TGTGCCAGCAGCCCTGGACAGGGGTTAAGATCCCCTACCTACGAGCAGTACTTC
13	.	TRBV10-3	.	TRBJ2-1	CAISESGRIEQFF	TGTGCCATCAGTGAGTCCGGCAGGATTGAGCAGTTCTTC
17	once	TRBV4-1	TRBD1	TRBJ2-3	CASSPERGGLSTDTQYF	TGCGCCAGCAGCCCGGAAAGAGGGGGCCTAAGCACAGATACGCAGTATTTT
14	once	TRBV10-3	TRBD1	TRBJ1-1	CAIRTGQENTEAFF	TGTGCCATCAGGACGGGACAGGAAAACACTGAAGCTTTCTTT
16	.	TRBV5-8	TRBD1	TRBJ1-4	CASSRDRGLANEKLFF	TGTGCCAGCAGCCGGGACAGGGGGCTAGCTAATGAAAAACTGTTTTTT
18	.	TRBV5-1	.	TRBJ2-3	CASSWGLRNLPHTDTQYF	TGCGCCAGCAGTTGGGGGCTAAGGAACCTACCACACACAGATACGCAGTATTTT
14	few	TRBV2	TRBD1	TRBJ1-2	CASSPRTGNYGYTF	TGTGCCAGCAGTCCGAGGACAGGGAACTATGGCTACACCTTC
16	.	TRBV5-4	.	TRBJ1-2	CASSPGGQTLNYGYTF	TGTGCCAGCAGCCCGGGGGGGCAAACCCTTAACTATGGCTACACCTTC
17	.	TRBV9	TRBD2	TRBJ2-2	CASSPDPLAGGTGELFF	TGTGCCAGCAGCCCAGACCCCCTAGCGGGAGGCACCGGGGAGCTGTTTTTT
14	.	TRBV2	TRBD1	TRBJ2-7	CAINRDRDSYEQYF	TGTGCCATCAACCGGGACAGGGATTCCTACGAGCAGTACTTC
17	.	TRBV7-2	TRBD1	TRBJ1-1	CASSLAAGGMVAAEAFF	TGTGCCAGCAGCTTAGCGGCAGGGGGCATGGTTGCTGCTGAAGCTTTCTTT
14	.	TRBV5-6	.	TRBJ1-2	CASSFFQGSYGYTF	TGTGCCAGCAGCTTCTTTCAGGGGAGCTATGGCTACACCTTC
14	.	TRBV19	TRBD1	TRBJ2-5	CASSTTGGSETQYF	TGTGCCAGTAGTACTACAGGGGGGAGTGAGACCCAGTACTTC
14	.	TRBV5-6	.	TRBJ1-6	CASSLTATNSPLHF	TGTGCCAGCAGCTTGACAGCCACGAATTCACCCCTCCACTTT
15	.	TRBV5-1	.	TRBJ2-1	CASSPVLGPDNEQFF	TGCGCCAGCAGCCCCGTACTAGGACCGGACAATGAGCAGTTCTTC
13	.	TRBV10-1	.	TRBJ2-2	CASSSGPTGELFF	TGCGCCAGCAGCTCAGGGCCCACCGGGGAGCTGTTTTTT
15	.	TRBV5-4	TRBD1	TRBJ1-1	CASSLYQGGNTEAFF	TGTGCCAGCAGCTTGTATCAGGGGGGGAACACTGAAGCTTTCTTT
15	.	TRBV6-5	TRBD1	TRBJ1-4	CASRDRGRANEKLFF	TGTGCCAGCAGGGACAGGGGGCGGGCTAATGAAAAACTGTTTTTT
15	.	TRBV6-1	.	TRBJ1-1	CASSEPRGGNTEAFF	TGTGCCAGCAGTGAACCTCGAGGGGGGAACACTGAAGCTTTCTTT
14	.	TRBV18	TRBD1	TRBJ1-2	CASSPGTGDYGYTF	TGTGCCAGCTCACCCGGGACAGGGGATTATGGCTACACCTTC
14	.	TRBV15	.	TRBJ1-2	CATSRQELLYGYTF	TGTGCCACCAGCAGACAGGAACTTCTGTATGGCTACACCTTC
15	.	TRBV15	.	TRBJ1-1	CATSRTADRDTEAFF	TGTGCCACCAGCAGAACCGCGGACAGAGACACTGAAGCTTTCTTT
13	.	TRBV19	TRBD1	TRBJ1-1	CASSTTGVTEAFF	TGTGCCAGTAGTACCACAGGGGTCACTGAAGCTTTCTTT
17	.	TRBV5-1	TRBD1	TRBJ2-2	CASSLGPGTGDTGELFF	TGCGCCAGCAGCTTGGGCCCTGGGACAGGGGATACCGGGGAGCTGTTTTTT
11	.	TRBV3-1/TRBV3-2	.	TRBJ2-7	CASSSAGEQYF	TGTGCCAGCAGCTCGGCGGGGGAGCAGTACTTC
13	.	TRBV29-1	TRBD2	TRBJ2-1	CSVGVRTSGEQFF	TGCAGCGTTGGCGTTCGGACTAGCGGGGAGCAGTTCTTC
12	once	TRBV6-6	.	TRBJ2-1	CASSPGSNEQFF	TGTGCCAGCAGCCCCGGGTCCAATGAGCAGTTCTTC